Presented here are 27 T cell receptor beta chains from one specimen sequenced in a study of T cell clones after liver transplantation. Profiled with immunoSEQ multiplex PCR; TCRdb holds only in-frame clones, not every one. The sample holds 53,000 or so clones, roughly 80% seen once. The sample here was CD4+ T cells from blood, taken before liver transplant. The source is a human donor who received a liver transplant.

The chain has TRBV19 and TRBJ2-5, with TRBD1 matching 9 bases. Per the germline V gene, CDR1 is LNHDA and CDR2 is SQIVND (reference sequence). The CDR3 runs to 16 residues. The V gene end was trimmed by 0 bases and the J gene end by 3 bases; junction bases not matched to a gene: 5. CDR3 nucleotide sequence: TGTGCCAGTAGTATAGACGGGACAGGGAACGAAGAGACCCAGTACTTC. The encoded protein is CASSIDGTGNEETQYF.

The CDR3 sequence: CAWSGTGQGALEQYF. Written as DNA, the CDR3 is TGTGCCTGGAGTGGAACGGGACAGGGCGCGCTCGAGCAGTACTTC. The gene calls are TRBV30 and TRBJ2-7; 9 bases agree with TRBD1. The CDR3 length is 15 residues. Germline values: CDR1 GTSNPN, CDR2 SVGIG (reference sequence). The ends lost 1 base at V and 6 bases at J; junction bases unmatched: 10.

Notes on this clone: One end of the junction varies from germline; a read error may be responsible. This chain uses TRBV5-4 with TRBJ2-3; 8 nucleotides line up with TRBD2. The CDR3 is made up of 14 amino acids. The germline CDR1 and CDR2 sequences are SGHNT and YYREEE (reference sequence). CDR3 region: CASSSSGSIRTQCF. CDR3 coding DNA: TGTGCCAGCAGCTCAAGCGGGAGCATAAGGACGCAGTGTTTT.

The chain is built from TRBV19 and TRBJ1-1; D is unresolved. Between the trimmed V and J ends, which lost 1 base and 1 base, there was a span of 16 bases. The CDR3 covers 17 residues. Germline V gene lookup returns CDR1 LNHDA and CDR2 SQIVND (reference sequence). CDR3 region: CASSIAPAKGRNTEAFF. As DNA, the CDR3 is TGTGCCAGTAGTATAGCCCCTGCGAAGGGTCGGAACACTGAAGCTTTCTTT. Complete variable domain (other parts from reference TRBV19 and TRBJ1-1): DGGITQSPKYLFRKEGQNVTLSCEQNLNHDAMYWYRQDPGQGLRLIYYSQIVNDFQKGDIAEGYSVSREKKESFPLTVTSAQKNPTAFYLCASSIAPAKGRNTEAFFGQGTRLTVV.

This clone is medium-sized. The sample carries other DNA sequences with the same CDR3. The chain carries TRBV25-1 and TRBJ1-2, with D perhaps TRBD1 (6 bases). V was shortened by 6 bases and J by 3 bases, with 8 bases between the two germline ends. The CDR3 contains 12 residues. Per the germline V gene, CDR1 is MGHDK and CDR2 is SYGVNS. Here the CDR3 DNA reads TGTGCCAGCAGAGCAGGGGACTATGGCTACACCTTC. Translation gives CASRAGDYGYTF.

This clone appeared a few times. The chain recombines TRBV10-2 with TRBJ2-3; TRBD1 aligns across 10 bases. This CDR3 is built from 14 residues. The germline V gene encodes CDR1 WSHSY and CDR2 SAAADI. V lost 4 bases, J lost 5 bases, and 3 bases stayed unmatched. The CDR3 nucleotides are TGCGCCAGCAGTGGACAGGGGGCGGGAGATACGCAGTATTTT. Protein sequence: CASSGQGAGDTQYF.

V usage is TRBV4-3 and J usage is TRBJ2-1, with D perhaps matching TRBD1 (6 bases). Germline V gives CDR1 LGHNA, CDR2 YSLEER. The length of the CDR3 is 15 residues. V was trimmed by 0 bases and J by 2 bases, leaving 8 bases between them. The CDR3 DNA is TGCGCCAGCAGCCAAGATAGGGGGACCTACAATGAGCAGTTCTTC. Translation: CASSQDRGTYNEQFF.

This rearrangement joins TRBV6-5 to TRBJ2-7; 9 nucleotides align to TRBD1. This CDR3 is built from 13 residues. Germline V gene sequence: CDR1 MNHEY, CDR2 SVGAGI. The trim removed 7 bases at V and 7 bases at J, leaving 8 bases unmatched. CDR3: CASNSGTGREQYF. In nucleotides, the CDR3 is TGTGCCAGCAATTCCGGGACAGGGCGAGAGCAGTACTTC.

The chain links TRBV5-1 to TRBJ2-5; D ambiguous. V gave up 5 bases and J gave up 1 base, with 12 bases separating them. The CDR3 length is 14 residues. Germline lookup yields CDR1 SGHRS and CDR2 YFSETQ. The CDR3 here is CASRALGAQETQYF. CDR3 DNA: TGCGCCAGCAGGGCGCTAGGAGCCCAAGAGACCCAGTACTTC.

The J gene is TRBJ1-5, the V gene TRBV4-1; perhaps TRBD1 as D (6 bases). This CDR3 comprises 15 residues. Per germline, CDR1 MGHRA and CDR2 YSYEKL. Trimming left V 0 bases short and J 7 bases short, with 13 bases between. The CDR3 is CASSQDETGRQPQHF. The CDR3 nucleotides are TGCGCCAGCAGCCAAGATGAGACAGGCAGGCAGCCCCAGCATTTT.

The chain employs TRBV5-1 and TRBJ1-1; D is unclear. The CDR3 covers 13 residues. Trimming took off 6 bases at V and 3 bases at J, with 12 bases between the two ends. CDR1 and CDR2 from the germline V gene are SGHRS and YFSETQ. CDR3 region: CASTLGLDTEAFF. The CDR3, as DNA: TGCGCCAGCACCCTGGGGTTGGACACTGAAGCTTTCTTT.

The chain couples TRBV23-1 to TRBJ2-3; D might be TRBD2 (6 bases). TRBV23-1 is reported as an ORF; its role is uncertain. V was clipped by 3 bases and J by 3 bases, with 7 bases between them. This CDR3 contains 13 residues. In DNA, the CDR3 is TGCGCCAGCAGTCATGGGGGGACAGATACGCAGTATTTT. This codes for CASSHGGTDTQYF.

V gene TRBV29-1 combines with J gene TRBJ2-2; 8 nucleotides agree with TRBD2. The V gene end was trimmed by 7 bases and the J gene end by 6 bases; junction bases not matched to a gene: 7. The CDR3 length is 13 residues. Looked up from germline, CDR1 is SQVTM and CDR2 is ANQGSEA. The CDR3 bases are TGCAGCGGTCGGGGGGGTTACCCCGGGGAGCTGTTTTTT. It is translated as CSGRGGYPGELFF.

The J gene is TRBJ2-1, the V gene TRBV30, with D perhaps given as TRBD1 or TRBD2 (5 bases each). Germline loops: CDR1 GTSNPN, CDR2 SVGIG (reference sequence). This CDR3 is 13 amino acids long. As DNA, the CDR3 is TGTGCTTGGGACCGAGGGTCATACAATGAGCAGTTCTTC. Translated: CAWDRGSYNEQFF.

The CDR3 sequence: CASTGTEVSGELFF. CDR3 nucleotides: TGTGCCAGCACAGGAACAGAGGTTAGCGGGGAGCTGTTTTTT. The chain is built from TRBV6-5 and TRBJ2-2; no reliable D call. Trimming removed 7 bases at V and 7 bases at J, with 16 bases between. The CDR3 is 14 residues long. Germline V gene lookup returns CDR1 MNHEY and CDR2 SVGAGI.

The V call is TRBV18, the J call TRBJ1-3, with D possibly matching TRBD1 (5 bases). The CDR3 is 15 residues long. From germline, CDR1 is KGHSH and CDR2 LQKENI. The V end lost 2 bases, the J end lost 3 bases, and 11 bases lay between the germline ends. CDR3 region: CASSPARVSGNTIYF. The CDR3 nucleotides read TGTGCCAGCTCACCAGCCAGGGTCAGTGGAAACACCATATATTTT.

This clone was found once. CDR3 nucleotide sequence: TGCAGTGCTAGAGTACGGGAAAAACTGTTTTTT. Protein: CSARVREKLFF. This chain uses TRBV20-1 with TRBJ1-4; no definite D call. The germline V gene encodes CDR1 DFQATT and CDR2 SNEGSKA (reference sequence). The CDR3 has 11 residues. With 1 base removed from V and 8 bases from J, the gap between germline ends came to 5 bases.

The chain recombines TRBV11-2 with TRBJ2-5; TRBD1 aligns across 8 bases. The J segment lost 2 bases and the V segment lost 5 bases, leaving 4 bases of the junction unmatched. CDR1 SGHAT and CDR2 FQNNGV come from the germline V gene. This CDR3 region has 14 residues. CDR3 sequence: CASSPRTGQETQYF. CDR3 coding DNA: TGTGCCAGCAGCCCAAGGACAGGGCAAGAGACCCAGTACTTC.

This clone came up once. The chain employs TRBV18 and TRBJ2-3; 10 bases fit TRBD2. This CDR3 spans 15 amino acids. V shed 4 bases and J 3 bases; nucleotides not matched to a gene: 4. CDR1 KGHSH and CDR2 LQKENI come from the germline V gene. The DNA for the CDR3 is TGTGCCAGCTCACTCCAAGCGGGAGGGACAGATACGCAGTATTTT. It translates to CASSLQAGGTDTQYF.

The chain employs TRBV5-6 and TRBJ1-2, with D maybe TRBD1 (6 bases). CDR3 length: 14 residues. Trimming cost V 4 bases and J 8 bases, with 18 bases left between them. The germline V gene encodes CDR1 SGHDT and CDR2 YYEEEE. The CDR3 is CASSQVGGSRGYTF. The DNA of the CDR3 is TGTGCCAGCAGCCAGGTCGGGGGCTCTAGGGGCTACACCTTC.

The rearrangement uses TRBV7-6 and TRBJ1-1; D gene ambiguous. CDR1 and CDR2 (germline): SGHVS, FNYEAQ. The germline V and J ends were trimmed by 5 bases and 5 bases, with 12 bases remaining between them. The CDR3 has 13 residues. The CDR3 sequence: CASSASPGTEAFF. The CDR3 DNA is TGTGCCAGCAGCGCCTCCCCGGGAACTGAAGCTTTCTTT.

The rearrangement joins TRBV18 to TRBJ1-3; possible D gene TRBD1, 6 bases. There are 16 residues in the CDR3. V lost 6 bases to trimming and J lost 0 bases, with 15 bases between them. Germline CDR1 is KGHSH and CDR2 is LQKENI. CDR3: CASSPNRDTSGNTIYF. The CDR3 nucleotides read TGTGCCAGCTCCCCTAACCGGGACACCTCTGGAAACACCATATATTTT.

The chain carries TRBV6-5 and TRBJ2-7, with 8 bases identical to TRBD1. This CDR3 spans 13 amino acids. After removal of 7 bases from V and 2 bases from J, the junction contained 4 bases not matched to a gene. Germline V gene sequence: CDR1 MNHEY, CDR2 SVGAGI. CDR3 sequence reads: CASTRQGTYEQYF. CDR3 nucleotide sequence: TGTGCCAGCACTCGACAGGGGACCTACGAGCAGTACTTC.

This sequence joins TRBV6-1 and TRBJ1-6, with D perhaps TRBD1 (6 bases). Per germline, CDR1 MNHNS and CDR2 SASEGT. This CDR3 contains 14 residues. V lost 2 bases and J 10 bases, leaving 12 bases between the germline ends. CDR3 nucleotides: TGTGCCAGCAGTGAAATCAGGGGAGGATCACCCCTCCACTTT. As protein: CASSEIRGGSPLHF.

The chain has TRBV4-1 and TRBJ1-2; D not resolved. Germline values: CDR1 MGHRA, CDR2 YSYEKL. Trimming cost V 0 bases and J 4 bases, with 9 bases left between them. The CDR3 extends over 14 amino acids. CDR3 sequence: CASSQDLVFYGYTF. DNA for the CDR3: TGCGCCAGCAGCCAAGATTTGGTTTTCTATGGCTACACCTTC.

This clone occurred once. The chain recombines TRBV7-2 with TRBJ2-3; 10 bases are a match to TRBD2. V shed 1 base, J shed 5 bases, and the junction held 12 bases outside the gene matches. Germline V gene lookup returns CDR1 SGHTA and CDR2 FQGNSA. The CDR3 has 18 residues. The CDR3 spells CASSLGQISGGAGDTQYF. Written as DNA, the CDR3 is TGTGCCAGCAGCTTAGGGCAAATAAGCGGGGGGGCCGGAGATACGCAGTATTTT.

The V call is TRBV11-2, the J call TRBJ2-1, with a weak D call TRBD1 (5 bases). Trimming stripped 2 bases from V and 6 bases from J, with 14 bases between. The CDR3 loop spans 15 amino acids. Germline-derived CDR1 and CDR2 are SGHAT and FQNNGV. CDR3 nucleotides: TGTGCCAGCAGCTTAAGGGGTGTAGGTCTCAATGAGCAGTTCTTC. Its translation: CASSLRGVGLNEQFF.